This T cell receptor (beta chain) was retrieved from a study of blood T cell repertoires in COVID-19. Study information: The samples span acute and convalescent COVID-19 from the United States, Italy and Spain.

This clone is a singleton in its sample. Categorization into cohorts depended on clinical history that participants reported. All recovered Cohort 3 donors got two negative PCRs, got clearance, or saw symptom resolution. Authors' data handling: Amplification of reference gene primers was used by the study to estimate nucleated cell counts. Profiled with immunoSEQ multiplex PCR; TCRdb holds only in-frame clones, not every one. The D gene and trimming were derived from the DNA, and the V and J assignments and clone size from that table. The table has around 150,000 clones, approximately 83% seen once; the top ten hold 13%. V lost 2 bases and J lost 4; bases outside the gene matches: 6. The CDR3 consists of 17 residues. CDR1 and CDR2 from the germline V gene are SEHNR and FQNEAQ (reference sequence).

Material for sequencing was PBMCs or T cells enriched from blood (not recorded which). The TCR was taken from an older woman who had recovered from COVID-19. This chain joins TRBV7-9 and TRBJ2-7; TRBD2 matches at 15 bases. This chain's CDR3 is CASSLKTGTSGRYEQYF. The CDR3 DNA follows: TGTGCCAGCAGCTTAAAAACCGGGACTAGCGGGAGGTACGAGCAGTACTTC. Full variable domain (rest looked up from reference TRBV7-9 and TRBJ2-7): DTGVSQNPRHKITKRGQNVTFRCDPISEHNRLYWYRQTLGQGPEFLTYFQNEAQLEKSRLLSDRFSAERPKGSFSTLEIQRTEQGDSAMYLCASSLKTGTSGRYEQYFGPGTRLTVT.